The rows below give T cell receptor beta chains drawn from one sample of a study of siplizumab effects on memory and regulatory T cells. Generated by immunoSEQ multiplex PCR, the TCRdb table keeps only in-frame clones and is missing some. The table shows more than 60,000 clones, with 85% to 95% occurring only once. Sequencing was done on a sample of CD8+ T cells sorted from blood. These receptor sequences come from a human donor in good health. The CDR3 runs from the conserved cysteine through the conserved F or W. D genes are given only for firm matches. A row's size may be missing; if present it is once, few, many or a size class.

J gene,clone size,V gene,D gene,CDR3 protein,CDR3 DNA
TRBJ1-5,.,TRBV6-6,.,CASSYRDQPQHF,TGTGCCAGCAGTTACAGAGATCAGCCCCAGCATTTT
TRBJ2-5,.,TRBV6-5,TRBD2,CATRGLEETQYF,TGTGCCACGCGAGGACTAGAAGAGACCCAGTACTTC
TRBJ2-5,.,TRBV14,.,CASSQLSGIQETQYF,TGTGCCAGCAGCCAACTTTCCGGGATTCAAGAGACCCAGTACTTC
TRBJ2-7,.,TRBV29-1,.,CSVEAPGTYEQYF,TGCAGCGTTGAAGCTCCGGGTACCTACGAGCAGTACTTC
TRBJ1-2,few,TRBV29-1,TRBD1,CSVLQGDYGYTF,TGCAGCGTCCTACAGGGGGACTATGGCTACACCTTC
TRBJ2-2,.,TRBV7-9,TRBD2,CASSPTPGTSSSTGELFF,TGTGCCAGCAGCCCTACACCAGGGACTAGTTCGAGCACCGGGGAGCTGTTTTTT
TRBJ2-7,.,TRBV7-6,TRBD2,CASSLAVLAGGFAYEQYF,TGTGCCAGCAGCTTAGCGGTGCTAGCGGGGGGCTTTGCCTACGAGCAGTACTTC
TRBJ2-2,.,TRBV19,.,CASNHGTGELFF,TGTGCCAGTAACCACGGCACCGGGGAGCTGTTTTTT
TRBJ1-1,.,TRBV6-5,.,CASSPVGQPTEAFF,TGTGCCAGCAGTCCCGTCGGGCAGCCCACTGAAGCTTTCTTT
TRBJ2-7,.,TRBV6-1,.,CASSPTSYEQYF,TGTGCCAGCAGCCCCACGAGTTACGAGCAGTACTTC
TRBJ2-2,.,TRBV28,TRBD1,CASTRETFTGAGELFF,TGTGCCAGCACCAGAGAGACCTTTACAGGGGCCGGGGAGCTGTTTTTT
TRBJ2-7,.,TRBV4-1,.,CASSQTQGLRYEQYF,TGCGCCAGCAGCCAGACCCAGGGTTTACGCTACGAGCAGTACTTC
TRBJ2-2,.,TRBV6-5,TRBD1,CASSTDRGPGELFF,TGTGCCAGCAGTACGGACAGGGGACCCGGGGAGCTGTTTTTT
TRBJ2-7,.,TRBV7-7,.,CASSLEVGDYEQYF,TGTGCCAGCAGCTTAGAGGTCGGAGACTACGAGCAGTACTTC
TRBJ1-1,.,TRBV9,.,CASSVGGSTEAFF,TGTGCCAGCAGCGTAGGGGGGAGCACTGAAGCTTTCTTT
TRBJ2-7,.,TRBV4-2,TRBD2,CASSQDSGGASEQYF,TGTGCCAGCAGCCAGGATAGCGGGGGCGCCTCCGAGCAGTACTTC
TRBJ2-1,once,TRBV7-6,.,CASSLWLAEQFF,TGTGCCAGCAGCTTATGGCTAGCTGAGCAGTTCTTC
TRBJ2-5,.,TRBV27,TRBD2,CATRGGGETQYF,TGTGCCACCCGGGGGGGAGGAGAGACCCAGTACTTC
TRBJ1-2,few,TRBV10-3,.,CAISESRTLGYTF,TGTGCCATCAGTGAGTCGAGGACCCTTGGCTACACCTTC
TRBJ1-1,.,TRBV4-1,TRBD1,CASSLQGAAEAFF,TGCGCCAGCAGCCTCCAGGGGGCTGCTGAAGCTTTCTTT
TRBJ1-1,.,TRBV4-1,.,CASSQEGRTTFF,TGCGCCAGCAGCCAAGAGGGCCGGACCACTTTCTTT
TRBJ2-7,.,TRBV7-9,.,CASTSQGNEQYF,TGTGCCAGCACTTCCCAGGGTAACGAGCAGTACTTC
TRBJ1-1,few,TRBV2,.,CAREDRDMNTEAFF,TGTGCCAGGGAAGACCGGGACATGAACACTGAAGCTTTCTTT
TRBJ1-5,.,TRBV12-2,.,CASRLGSGQGFAGNQPQHF,TGTGCAAGTCGCTTAGGCTCGGGACAGGGCTTCGCGGGCAATCAGCCCCAGCATTTT
TRBJ2-7,.,TRBV7-9,TRBD2,CASSSGLAGAYEQYF,TGTGCCAGCAGCTCCGGACTAGCGGGGGCCTACGAGCAGTACTTC
TRBJ2-2,.,TRBV4-1,.,CASSQDPDLPRELFF,TGCGCCAGCAGCCAAGATCCGGACCTCCCCAGGGAGCTGTTTTTT
TRBJ1-1,.,TRBV29-1,.,CSSREGENTEAFF,TGCAGCTCTCGGGAGGGGGAGAACACTGAAGCTTTCTTT
TRBJ2-7,.,TRBV27,TRBD1,CASSLGQDGYEQYF,TGTGCCAGCAGTCTCGGACAGGACGGCTACGAGCAGTACTTC
TRBJ1-1,.,TRBV13,.,CASSLDPGMTVAFF,TGTGCCAGCAGCTTAGATCCGGGGATGACGGTAGCTTTCTTT
TRBJ1-2,.,TRBV19,.,CASRGGTF,TGTGCCAGTAGGGGGGGCACCTTC
TRBJ2-3,.,TRBV4-1,.,CASSQDTRAARTDTQYF,TGCGCCAGCAGCCAAGACACTAGGGCCGCACGGACAGATACGCAGTATTTT
TRBJ2-2,.,TRBV5-1,TRBD1,CASSSPLTGDTGELFF,TGCGCCAGCAGCTCTCCTTTGACAGGGGACACCGGGGAGCTGTTTTTT
TRBJ2-5,.,TRBV4-2,.,CASSQPPEETQYF,TGTGCCAGCAGCCAACCGCCGGAGGAGACCCAGTACTTC
TRBJ1-2,.,TRBV29-1,TRBD1,CSVEPGQGYGYTF,TGCAGCGTTGAACCTGGACAGGGCTATGGCTACACCTTC
TRBJ2-3,.,TRBV4-3,.,CASSQDGVQGGTDTQYF,TGCGCCAGCAGCCAAGATGGGGTACAGGGTGGCACAGATACGCAGTATTTT
TRBJ2-1,.,TRBV7-9,TRBD1,CASSHPSPGQEINEQFF,TGTGCCAGCAGCCACCCCTCGCCGGGACAGGAGATCAATGAGCAGTTCTTC
TRBJ1-1,.,TRBV27,.,CASTGGENTEAFF,TGTGCCAGCACCGGCGGGGAGAACACTGAAGCTTTCTTT
TRBJ2-7,.,TRBV9,.,CASSVAGGAFPEQYF,TGTGCCAGCAGCGTAGCGGGGGGCGCGTTCCCCGAGCAGTACTTC
TRBJ2-3,.,TRBV9,TRBD1,CASSHPRGQGISDTQYF,TGTGCCAGCAGCCACCCACGGGGACAGGGGATATCAGATACGCAGTATTTT
TRBJ1-1,.,TRBV9,.,CASSQGYLNTEAFF,TGTGCCAGCAGCCAGGGTTACTTGAACACTGAAGCTTTCTTT
TRBJ2-3,.,TRBV7-9,.,CASSLGTDTQYF,TGTGCCAGCAGCTTAGGCACAGATACGCAGTATTTT
TRBJ1-1,.,TRBV7-6,.,CASSFAGEDTEAFF,TGTGCCAGCAGCTTTGCAGGGGAGGACACTGAAGCTTTCTTT
TRBJ1-2,.,TRBV27,.,CASILRTDFDYGYTF,TGTGCCAGCATCCTGAGGACAGATTTTGACTATGGCTACACCTTC
TRBJ2-3,.,TRBV5-1,.,CASSFFGQGTDTQYF,TGCGCCAGCAGCTTTTTTGGTCAGGGGACAGATACGCAGTATTTT
TRBJ1-2,once,TRBV21-1,.,CASRTVGPYGYTF,TGTGCCAGCAGGACAGTCGGACCCTATGGCTACACCTTC
TRBJ1-5,once,TRBV5-6,.,CASSLRVGNQPQHF,TGTGCCAGCAGCTTGAGGGTGGGCAATCAGCCCCAGCATTTT
TRBJ2-7,.,TRBV4-3,TRBD2,CASSHGLAEYYEQYF,TGCGCCAGCAGCCACGGACTAGCGGAGTATTACGAGCAGTACTTC
TRBJ2-3,.,TRBV7-6,TRBD2,CASRTGTRESTDTQYF,TGTGCCAGCAGGACCGGGACTAGGGAAAGCACAGATACGCAGTATTTT